This passage covers 13 T cell receptor beta chains from one sample sequenced in a study of shared clonotypes between healthy human individuals. CD45RO-negative, CCR7-selected cells formed the naive CD8 fraction, which excluded terminally differentiated effector memory CD45RA+ cells. TCRdb's table, derived via immunoSEQ multiplex PCR, lists solely in-frame clones and lacks some. The data show 550,000 to 600,000 clones, nearly 98% seen once. Sample: naive CD8+ T cells sorted from blood. The origin of the receptors is a man aged 30 to 45 in good health.

V usage is TRBV27 and J usage is TRBJ2-1; no clear D. V lost 0 bases, J lost 5 bases, and 8 bases lay in between. Germline loops: CDR1 MNHEY, CDR2 SMNVEV (reference sequence). The CDR3 runs 14 residues. CDR3 loop: CASSLSDINNEQFF. In nucleotides, the CDR3 is TGTGCCAGCAGTTTATCCGATATCAACAATGAGCAGTTCTTC.

V usage is TRBV28 and J usage is TRBJ2-1; D gene unclear. Germline V CDR1 and CDR2: MDHEN, SYDVKM. V lost 3 bases and J 0 bases, leaving 12 bases between the germline ends. CDR3 size: 16 residues. CDR3 sequence reads: CASSFQATGSYNEQFF. CDR3 DNA: TGTGCCAGCAGTTTTCAAGCGACCGGCTCCTACAATGAGCAGTTCTTC. Full variable domain (remainder filled in from reference TRBV28 and TRBJ2-1): DVKVTQSSRYLVKRTGEKVFLECVQDMDHENMFWYRQDPGLGLRLIYFSYDVKMKEKGDIPEGYSVSREKKERFSLILESASTNQTSMYLCASSFQATGSYNEQFFGPGTRLTVL.

The gene calls are TRBV7-9 and TRBJ2-2; no reliable D call. The CDR3 is 13 amino acids. CDR1 and CDR2 from the germline V gene are SEHNR and FQNEAQ (reference sequence). The germline V and J ends were trimmed by 7 bases and 3 bases, with 9 bases remaining between them. The CDR3 DNA follows: TGTGCCAGCAACCCCTTATACACCGGGGAGCTGTTTTTT. This sequence encodes CASNPLYTGELFF.

The chain is built from TRBV27 and TRBJ1-5, with 7 bases fitting TRBD1. Trimming at V came to 6 bases and at J to 5 bases, leaving 4 bases not matched to a gene. Germline V gene sequence: CDR1 MNHEY, CDR2 SMNVEV (reference sequence). The CDR3 covers 13 residues. As DNA, the CDR3 is TGTGCCAGCAGCGGACAGGTCGATCAGCCCCAGCATTTT. This encodes CASSGQVDQPQHF.

V and J are TRBV6-1 and TRBJ2-5; D possibly corresponds to TRBD2 (5 bases). The CDR3 covers 17 residues. V lost 2 bases to trimming and J lost 4 bases, with 20 bases between them. CDR1 and CDR2 from the germline V gene are MNHNS and SASEGT. CDR3 region: CASSEYTQPGLVETQYF. CDR3 coding DNA: TGTGCCAGCAGTGAATATACCCAACCGGGGTTGGTAGAGACCCAGTACTTC.

The rearrangement uses TRBV28 and TRBJ1-5; 8 bases match TRBD1. The CDR3 length is 15 residues. CDR1 and CDR2 from the germline V gene are MDHEN and SYDVKM. V lost 6 bases and J lost 1; bases outside the gene matches: 5. CDR3 DNA sequence: TGTGCCAGCAGGGTAACAGGGGGAAGCAATCAGCCCCAGCATTTT. Amino acid sequence: CASRVTGGSNQPQHF.

The V gene is TRBV15, the J gene TRBJ2-3, with 8 nucleotides matching TRBD1. J was trimmed by 1 base and V by 3 bases; bases with no gene match: 0. There are 14 residues in the CDR3. Germline V gene lookup returns CDR1 LNHNV and CDR2 YYDKDF (reference sequence). The CDR3 bases are TGTGCCACCAGCAGGGGACAGGGCACAGATACGCAGTATTTT. This sequence encodes CATSRGQGTDTQYF.

This clone was picked up one time. The chain is built from TRBV25-1 and TRBJ1-2; the D gene is possibly TRBD1 (6 bases). The CDR3 contains 16 residues. V was clipped by 4 bases and J by 2 bases, with 17 bases between them. Germline CDR1 and CDR2: MGHDK and SYGVNS. The CDR3, as DNA: TGTGCCAGCAGTGTGGGACACCCCTCGTGGAACTATGGCTACACCTTC. It yields the protein CASSVGHPSWNYGYTF.

This chain uses TRBV7-9 with TRBJ2-1, with 7 bases that match TRBD1. Per the germline V gene, CDR1 is SEHNR and CDR2 is FQNEAQ (reference sequence). After removal of 6 bases from V and 8 bases from J, the junction contained 16 bases not matched to a gene. The length of the CDR3 is 16 residues. In DNA form, the CDR3 reads TGTGCCAGCAGTAAAACAGGGGACCGAGCGTATTATGAGCAGTTCTTC. Its protein product is CASSKTGDRAYYEQFF.

The rearrangement links TRBV11-2 to TRBJ2-1; D gene uncertain. The germline V and J ends were trimmed by 0 bases and 0 bases, with 6 bases remaining between them. CDR1 and CDR2 from the germline V gene are SGHAT and FQNNGV. This CDR3 has 15 residues. The CDR3 reads CASSLEDPSYNEQFF. Here the CDR3 DNA reads TGTGCCAGCAGCTTAGAGGACCCCTCCTACAATGAGCAGTTCTTC.

This chain uses TRBV30 with TRBJ1-3; no clear D gene. Per the germline V gene, CDR1 is GTSNPN and CDR2 is SVGIG (reference sequence). CDR3 length: 15 amino acids. Between the trimmed V and J ends, which lost 5 bases and 0 bases, there was a span of 14 bases. The CDR3 region is CAWGRLPSSGNTIYF. Written as DNA, the CDR3 is TGTGCCTGGGGACGTTTACCCTCCTCTGGAAACACCATATATTTT.

V usage is TRBV7-9 and J usage is TRBJ2-7; D possibly uses TRBD1 or TRBD2 (5 bases each). The CDR3 is made up of 13 amino acids. With 5 bases removed from V and 7 bases from J, the gap between germline ends came to 15 bases. Germline V gene sequence: CDR1 SEHNR, CDR2 FQNEAQ (reference sequence). The CDR3 protein is CASSTLGTGEQYF. The CDR3 DNA follows: TGTGCCAGCAGCACCCTGGGGACCGGGGAGCAGTACTTC.

The genes are TRBV30 and TRBJ2-7; 10 nucleotides line up with TRBD1. V shed 4 bases, J shed 3 bases, and the junction held 6 bases outside the gene matches. The CDR3 is 14 amino acids. CDR1 GTSNPN and CDR2 SVGIG come from the germline V gene (reference sequence). The CDR3 DNA is TGTGCCTGGACCCGGGACAGGGGACTCTACGAGCAGTACTTC. Translation gives CAWTRDRGLYEQYF.